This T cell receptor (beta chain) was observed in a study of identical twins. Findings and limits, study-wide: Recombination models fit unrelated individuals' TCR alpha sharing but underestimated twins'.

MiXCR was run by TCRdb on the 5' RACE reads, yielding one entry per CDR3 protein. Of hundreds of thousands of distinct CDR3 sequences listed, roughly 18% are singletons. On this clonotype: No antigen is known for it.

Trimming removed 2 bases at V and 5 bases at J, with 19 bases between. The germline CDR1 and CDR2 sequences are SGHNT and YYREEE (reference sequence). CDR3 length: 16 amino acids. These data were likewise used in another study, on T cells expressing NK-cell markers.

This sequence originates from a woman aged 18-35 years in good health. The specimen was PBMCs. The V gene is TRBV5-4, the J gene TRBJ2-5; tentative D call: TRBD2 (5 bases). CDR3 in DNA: TGTGCCAGCAGCTTTGGAGGTAGCTCTGTTCGCGAGACCCAGTACTTC. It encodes CASSFGGSSVRETQYF. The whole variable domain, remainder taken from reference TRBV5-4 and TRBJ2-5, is ETGVTQSPTHLIKTRGQQVTLRCSSQSGHNTVSWYQQALGQGPQFIFQYYREEENGRGNFPPRFSGLQFPNYSSELNVNALELDDSALYLCASSFGGSSVRETQYFGPGTRLLVL.